The clone carrying this T cell receptor (beta chain) occurred many times. Its antigen is currently unknown. The data are from a study of identical twins. CDR3 length: 16 amino acids. Per germline, CDR1 LGHNA and CDR2 YSLEER. V shed 4 bases, J shed 3 bases, and the junction held 11 bases outside the gene matches. The donor group consisted entirely of healthy Caucasians. General study points: Fewer insertions were carried by abundant cord blood beta clonotypes, but none was seen in memory repertoires.

TCRdb passed the 5' RACE reads through MiXCR, listing each CDR3 protein once. The sample lists 460,000 or so distinct CDR3 sequences, 13% to 15% occurring once. The same data also contributed to another study, on yellow fever vaccine responses in identical twins. That source adds: Twins' vaccine T cell response reportedly seemed partly convergent, partly personalized.

The receptor comes from a woman aged 18-29 years in good health. What was sequenced was CD4+ T cells sorted from blood. The chain combines TRBV4-3 with TRBJ2-7; TRBD2 matches at 8 bases. The CDR3 DNA reads as TGCGCCAGCAGCCGTGCGGTCGGACTAGCTAACTACGAGCAGTACTTC. Its translation is CASSRAVGLANYEQYF.